These 8 T cell receptor beta chains were all obtained from the same sample, sequenced in a study of blood T cell repertoires in COVID-19. Using immunoSEQ multiplex PCR, the repertoire was profiled, and TCRdb retains in-frame clones only, with some absent. The sample yields around 250,000 clones, about 86% seen once. Material for sequencing was peripheral blood. These receptor sequences come from a man aged 40-55 years with active or convalescent COVID-19.

The rearrangement uses TRBV5-6 and TRBJ1-1, with a tentative D call TRBD1 (5 bases). This CDR3 region has 14 residues. V dropped 6 bases and J dropped 2 bases, with 14 bases sitting between them. The V gene's germline CDR1 is SGHDT and CDR2 YYEEEE. The CDR3 nucleotides are TGTGCCAGCAAAGCGGGGGAATCTAACACTGAAGCTTTCTTT. Translation gives CASKAGESNTEAFF.

The V and J genes are TRBV6-2 or TRBV6-3 and TRBJ2-1; 7 nucleotides agree with TRBD2. Germline CDR1 MNHEY, CDR2 SVGEGT. This CDR3 region has 17 residues. The V and J ends lost 4 bases and 4 bases, in that order; junction bases with no gene match: 13. CDR3 sequence reads: CASSFQQVPGGYNEQFF. The CDR3 DNA is TGTGCCAGCAGTTTCCAACAGGTCCCGGGGGGATACAATGAGCAGTTCTTC.

This sequence joins TRBV10-3 and TRBJ2-7; 7 bases match TRBD1. The CDR3 spans 14 residues. Germline values: CDR1 ENHRY, CDR2 SYGVKD. J gave up 4 bases and V 4 bases, and 7 bases lay outside the gene matches. Here the CDR3 reads CAISGGTGAYEQYF. The CDR3, as DNA: TGTGCCATCAGTGGAGGAACAGGGGCATACGAGCAGTACTTC.

The V call is TRBV3-1 (or the pseudogene TRBV3-2), the J call TRBJ2-5, with 7 bases fitting TRBD2. CDR1 is LGHDT and CDR2 is YNNKEL in the germline V gene (reference sequence). The CDR3 totals 14 residues. The V segment lost 1 base and the J segment 8 bases; nucleotides outside the gene matches: 7. The CDR3 nucleotides read TGTGCCAGCAGCCAAGGCGCAGCGGGAAACACCCAGTACTTC. This gives the protein CASSQGAAGNTQYF.

The table lists this clone with a few counts. The rearrangement links TRBV7-8 to TRBJ2-1; 10 nucleotides align to TRBD2. The junction had 10 bases not matched to a gene; V was cut back by 5 bases and J by 0 bases. Germline V lookup: CDR1 SGHVS, CDR2 FQNEAQ. The CDR3 totals 18 residues. In DNA form, the CDR3 reads TGTGCCAGCAGCGGTTCACCTAGCGGGGGAAGCTCCTACAATGAGCAGTTCTTC. Translated, it gives CASSGSPSGGSSYNEQFF.

V and J are TRBV29-1 and TRBJ2-1, with TRBD1 matching over 10 bases. The CDR3 contains 14 residues. The germline V gene has CDR1 SQVTM and CDR2 ANQGSEA. V gave up 5 bases and J gave up 5 bases; unmatched junction bases: 6. CDR3 sequence (DNA): TGCAGCGTTCCAGGACAGGGGGGACACAATGAGCAGTTCTTC. It specifies CSVPGQGGHNEQFF.

This clone was picked up a small number of times. The chain is built from TRBV6-5 and TRBJ2-7, with D tentatively TRBD1 (5 bases). The CDR3 runs to 15 residues. The germline gives CDR1 MNHEY, CDR2 SVGAGI. The V end was cut by 6 bases, the J end by 4 bases, with 19 bases between. For the CDR3, the DNA is TGTGCCAGCAGCCCACCGTCCAGGGTAGGATACGAGCAGTACTTC. It encodes CASSPPSRVGYEQYF.

This chain joins TRBV20-1 and TRBJ2-3; possibly TRBD2 for D (7 bases). CDR3 length: 14 residues. Trimming removed 3 bases from V and 4 bases from J, with 14 bases in between. Germline CDR1 reads DFQATT; CDR2 reads SNEGSKA (reference sequence). The CDR3 DNA sequence: TGCAGTGCTAGTATGAGGGGGGGCGCAGATACGCAGTATTTT. Translating it yields CSASMRGGADTQYF.